This T cell receptor (beta chain) originates from a study of T cells after posttransplantation cyclophosphamide (dated by TCRdb to 2016 to 2017). Notes on the research overall: Using TRB sequencing, the study followed how the T cell repertoire rebuilt after myeloablative bone marrow transplantation with posttransplantation cyclophosphamide given as GVHD prophylaxis. TRB sequencing was also done on up to 3 additional blood samples from 2 to 5.2 years after transplant in 3 patients, and on pretransplant blood from 4 patients. Because TRA and TRB clonality correlated tightly in 8 to 10 samples, the subsequent TCR analyses were limited to TRB only. Public TRB sequences were checked against a database of over 3,000 sequences associated with responses to pathogens, tumor antigens, self-antigens and alloantigens. Blood from all 35 or so PTCy patients who had 1-year posttransplant specimens underwent TRB sequencing. Samples from about 33 PTCy-treated patients and under 20 related bone marrow donors of those patients were subjected to antigen receptor sequencing. The full study reports these points: The TRB repertoires of T cells infiltrating skin or the GI tract showed only limited overlap with the TRB repertoires found in blood. Across the roughly 48 patients, TRB clonality was highly associated with recipient CMV seropositivity and CMV reactivation, and diversity with PTCy was similar to that in the CNI/methotrexate controls. At 1-2 months, donor-recipient similarity was low but rose over the first year, and the later blood repertoires were often dominated by donor CD8+ memory clones.

Related bone marrow donors provided peripheral blood samples on the day of marrow donation. Mononuclear cells from peripheral blood and bone marrow were separated by Ficoll-Hypaque density centrifugation and then cryopreserved. In this sample, this clone turned up many times. Its antigen is unknown. No base quality values were provided; no much bigger clone lies one nucleotide off. Per the germline V gene (reference sequence), SEHNR is the CDR1 and FQNEAQ is the CDR2. The junction carries 10 bases between V and J, which are trimmed by 6 bases and 8 bases respectively. The CDR3 sequence holds 12 residues, the cysteine and phenylalanine included. The only DNA kept is the CDR3, 36 bases in frame from the first base. Genomic DNA was used for TRB sequencing, which was performed with the immunoSEQ assay at survey resolution or with the hsTCRB kit. As for how the authors treated the data: The immunoSEQ software handled initial read processing, and the LymphoSeq R package was used for repertoire analyses. Clonality was computed as 1 minus normalized Shannon entropy; Gini coefficient was also calculated for each TRB dataset. To infer phenotypes in unsorted samples, TRB sequences from sorted subsets of the recipient or donor were mapped onto unsorted samples from the same recipient. The source is immuneACCESS, and TCRdb retained only in-frame sequences with V and J called. Part of the clones is not carried over; for the studies checked, unresolved V genes explain less than half of this, and the remainder is unexplained. V and J calls and clone size are those listed in that table; D and trimming were worked out from the DNA. In this sample, approximately 39,000 clones appear, none counted once only. The leading ten clones occupy roughly 1.3% of the sample.

Rearrangement joined TRBV7-9 to TRBJ1-4, with no confident D gene call. This clonotype originated in a girl aged 10 to 17 in good health, CMV-negative, and a related stem cell transplant donor. The sample was PBMCs. Here the CDR3 is given as CASRHSEEKLFF. The sequenced DNA: TGTGCCAGCAGACACTCGGAGGAAAAACTGTTTTTT.